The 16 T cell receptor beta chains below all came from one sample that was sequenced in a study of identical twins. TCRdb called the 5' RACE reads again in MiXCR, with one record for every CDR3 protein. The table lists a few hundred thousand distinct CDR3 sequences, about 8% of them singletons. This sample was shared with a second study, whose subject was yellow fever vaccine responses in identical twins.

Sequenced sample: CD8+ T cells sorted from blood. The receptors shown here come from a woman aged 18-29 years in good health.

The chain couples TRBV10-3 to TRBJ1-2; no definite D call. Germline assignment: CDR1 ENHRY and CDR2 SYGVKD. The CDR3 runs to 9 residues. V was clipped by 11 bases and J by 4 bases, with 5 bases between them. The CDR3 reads CALRYGYTF. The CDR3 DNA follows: TGTGCCTTACGCTATGGCTACACCTTC.

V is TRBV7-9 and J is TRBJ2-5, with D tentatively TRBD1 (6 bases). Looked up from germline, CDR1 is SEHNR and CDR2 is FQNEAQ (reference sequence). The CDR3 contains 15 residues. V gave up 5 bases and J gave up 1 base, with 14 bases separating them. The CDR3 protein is CASSPRKDSQETQYF. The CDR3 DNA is TGTGCCAGCAGCCCCAGAAAGGACAGCCAAGAGACCCAGTACTTC.

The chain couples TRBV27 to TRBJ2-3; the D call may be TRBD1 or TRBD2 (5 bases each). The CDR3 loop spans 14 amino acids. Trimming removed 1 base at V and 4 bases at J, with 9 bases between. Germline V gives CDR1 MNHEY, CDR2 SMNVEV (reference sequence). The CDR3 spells CASSLFQGPDTQYF. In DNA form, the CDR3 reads TGTGCCAGCAGTTTATTCCAGGGACCAGATACGCAGTATTTT.

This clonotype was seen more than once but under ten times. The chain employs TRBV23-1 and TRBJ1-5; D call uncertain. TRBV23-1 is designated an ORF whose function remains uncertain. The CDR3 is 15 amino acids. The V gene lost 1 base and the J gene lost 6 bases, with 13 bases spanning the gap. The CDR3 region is CASSQCGRVRQPQHF. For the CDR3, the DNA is TGCGCCAGCAGTCAATGCGGAAGGGTTCGTCAGCCCCAGCATTTT.

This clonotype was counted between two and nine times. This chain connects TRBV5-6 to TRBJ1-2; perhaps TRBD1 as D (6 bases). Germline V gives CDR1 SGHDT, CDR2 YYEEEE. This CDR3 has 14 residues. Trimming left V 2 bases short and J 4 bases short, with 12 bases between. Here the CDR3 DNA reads TGTGCCAGCAGCTTAAGACAGGAGATCTATGGCTACACCTTC. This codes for CASSLRQEIYGYTF.

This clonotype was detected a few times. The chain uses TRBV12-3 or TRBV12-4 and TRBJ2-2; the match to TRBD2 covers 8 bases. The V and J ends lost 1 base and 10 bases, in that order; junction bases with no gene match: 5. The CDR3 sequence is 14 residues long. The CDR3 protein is CASSLGGLGEELFF. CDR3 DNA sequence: TGTGCCAGCAGTTTAGGGGGACTAGGGGAGGAGCTGTTTTTT.

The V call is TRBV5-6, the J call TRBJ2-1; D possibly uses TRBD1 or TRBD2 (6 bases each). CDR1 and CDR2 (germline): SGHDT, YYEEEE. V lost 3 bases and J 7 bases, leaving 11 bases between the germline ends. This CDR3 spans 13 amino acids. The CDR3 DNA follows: TGTGCCAGCAGCTGGGGGGCGGAGAATGAGCAGTTCTTC. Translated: CASSWGAENEQFF.

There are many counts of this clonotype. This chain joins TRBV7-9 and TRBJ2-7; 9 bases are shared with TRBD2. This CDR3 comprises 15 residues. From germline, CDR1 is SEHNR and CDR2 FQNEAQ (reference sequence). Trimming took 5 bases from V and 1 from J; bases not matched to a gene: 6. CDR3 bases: TGTGCCAGCAGCCATAGCGGGAGTATTTCCTACGAGCAGTACTTC. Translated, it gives CASSHSGSISYEQYF. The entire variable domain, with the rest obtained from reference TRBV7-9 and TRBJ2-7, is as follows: DTGVSQNPRHKITKRGQNVTFRCDPISEHNRLYWYRQTLGQGPEFLTYFQNEAQLEKSRLLSDRFSAERPKGSFSTLEIQRTEQGDSAMYLCASSHSGSISYEQYFGPGTRLTVT.

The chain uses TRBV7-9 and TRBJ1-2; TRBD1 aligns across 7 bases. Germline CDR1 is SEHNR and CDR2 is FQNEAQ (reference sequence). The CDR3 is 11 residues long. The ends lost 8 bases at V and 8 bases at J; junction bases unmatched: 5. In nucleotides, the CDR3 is TGTGCCAGCGCCGGGACAGACGGCTACACCTTC. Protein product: CASAGTDGYTF.

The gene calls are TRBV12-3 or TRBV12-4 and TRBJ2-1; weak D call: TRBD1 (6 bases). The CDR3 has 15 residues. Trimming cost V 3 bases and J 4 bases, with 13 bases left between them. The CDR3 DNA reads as TGTGCCAGCAGTTTTTTAGGGGACATATACAATGAGCAGTTCTTC. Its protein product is CASSFLGDIYNEQFF.

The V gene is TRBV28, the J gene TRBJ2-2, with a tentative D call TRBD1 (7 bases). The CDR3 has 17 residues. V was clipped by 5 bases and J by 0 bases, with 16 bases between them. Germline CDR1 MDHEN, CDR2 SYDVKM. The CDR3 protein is CASSEGGQGANTGELFF. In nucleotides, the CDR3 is TGTGCCAGCAGTGAAGGGGGGCAGGGGGCGAACACCGGGGAGCTGTTTTTT. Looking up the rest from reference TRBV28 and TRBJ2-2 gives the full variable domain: DVKVTQSSRYLVKRTGEKVFLECVQDMDHENMFWYRQDPGLGLRLIYFSYDVKMKEKGDIPEGYSVSREKKERFSLILESASTNQTSMYLCASSEGGQGANTGELFFGEGSRLTVL.

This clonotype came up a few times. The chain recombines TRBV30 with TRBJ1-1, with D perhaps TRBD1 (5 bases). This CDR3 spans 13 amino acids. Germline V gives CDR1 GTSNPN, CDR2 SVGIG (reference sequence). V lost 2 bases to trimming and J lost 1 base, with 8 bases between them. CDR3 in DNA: TGTGCCTGGAGTACCGACAGGAACACTGAAGCTTTCTTT. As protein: CAWSTDRNTEAFF.

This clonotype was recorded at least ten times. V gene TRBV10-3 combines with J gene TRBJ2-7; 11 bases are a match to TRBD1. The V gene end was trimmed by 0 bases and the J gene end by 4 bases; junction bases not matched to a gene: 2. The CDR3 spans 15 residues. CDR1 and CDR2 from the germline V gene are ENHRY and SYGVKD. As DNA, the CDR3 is TGTGCCATCAGTGAGTCCGGGACAGGGGGTTACGAGCAGTACTTC. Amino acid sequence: CAISESGTGGYEQYF.

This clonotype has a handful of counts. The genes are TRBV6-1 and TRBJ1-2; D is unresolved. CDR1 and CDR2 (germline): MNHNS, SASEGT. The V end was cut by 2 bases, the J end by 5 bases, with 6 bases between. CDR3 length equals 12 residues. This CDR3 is CASSESGYGYTF. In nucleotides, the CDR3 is TGTGCCAGCAGTGAATCTGGTTATGGCTACACCTTC.

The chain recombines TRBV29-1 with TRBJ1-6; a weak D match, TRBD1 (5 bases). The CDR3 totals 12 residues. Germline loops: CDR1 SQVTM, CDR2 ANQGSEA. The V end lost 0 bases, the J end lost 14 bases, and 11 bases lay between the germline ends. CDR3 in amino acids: CSVEEAGGALHF. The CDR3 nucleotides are TGCAGCGTTGAAGAGGCTGGAGGGGCCCTCCACTTT. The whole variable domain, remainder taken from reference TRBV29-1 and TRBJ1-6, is SAVISQKPSRDICQRGTSLTIQCQVDSQVTMMFWYRQQPGQSLTLIATANQGSEATYESGFVIDKFPISRPNLTFSTLTVSNMSPEDSSIYLCSVEEAGGALHFGNGTRLTVT.

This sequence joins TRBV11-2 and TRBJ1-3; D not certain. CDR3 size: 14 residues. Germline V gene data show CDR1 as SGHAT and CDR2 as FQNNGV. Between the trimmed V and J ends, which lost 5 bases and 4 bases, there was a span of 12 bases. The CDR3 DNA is TGTGCCAGCAGCAATAGGGTGTACGGAAACACCATATATTTT. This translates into CASSNRVYGNTIYF.